This T cell receptor beta chain comes out of a study of cytomegalovirus exposure and HLA in healthy donors. The overall study: Roughly 179 million T cells yielded approximately 100 million unique TCR beta sequences, as an earlier analysis found. Notes on the study in general: Most observed TCR sequences were rare, whereas some public TCRs were detected in many donors.

The PCR used 60 Vbeta and 13 Jbeta primers. The data were produced by immunoSEQ multiplex PCR, yet TCRdb's version contains in-frame clones alone and is incomplete. The sample shows some 160,000 clones, around 72% of them seen only once. Trimming cost V 2 bases and J 1 base, with 8 bases left between them. Germline V gene data show CDR1 as MNHNY and CDR2 as SVGAGI (reference sequence). The CDR3 length is 14 residues. Regarding this clone: The antigen is not known.

The chain uses TRBV6-6 and TRBJ1-1; TRBD1 might be the D (5 bases). Sequencing input: PBMCs. This receptor was taken from a man aged 35 to 55 in good health and CMV-seronegative. The CDR3 bases are TGTGCCAGCAGTTACGGGGCAGAGAACACTGAAGCTTTCTTT. Translated: CASSYGAENTEAFF.